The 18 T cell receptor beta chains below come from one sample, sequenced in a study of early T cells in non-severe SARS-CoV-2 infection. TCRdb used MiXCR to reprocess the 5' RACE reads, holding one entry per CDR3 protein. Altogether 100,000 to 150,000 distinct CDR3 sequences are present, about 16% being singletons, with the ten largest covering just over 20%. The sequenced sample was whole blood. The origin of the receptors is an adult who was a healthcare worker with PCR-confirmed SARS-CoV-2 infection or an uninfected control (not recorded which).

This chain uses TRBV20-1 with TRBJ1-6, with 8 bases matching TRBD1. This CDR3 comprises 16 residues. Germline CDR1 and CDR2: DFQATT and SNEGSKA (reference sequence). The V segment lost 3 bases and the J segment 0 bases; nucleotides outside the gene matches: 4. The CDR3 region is CSASQGAGSYNSPLHF. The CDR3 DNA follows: TGCAGTGCTAGTCAGGGGGCCGGCTCCTATAATTCACCCCTCCACTTT.

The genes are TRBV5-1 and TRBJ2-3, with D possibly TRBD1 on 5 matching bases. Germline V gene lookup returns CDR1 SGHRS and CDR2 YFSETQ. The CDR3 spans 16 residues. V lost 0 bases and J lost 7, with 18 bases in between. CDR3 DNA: TGCGCCAGCAGCTTGGTCGGCAGGTTAGGGGTCAATACGCAGTATTTT. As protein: CASSLVGRLGVNTQYF.

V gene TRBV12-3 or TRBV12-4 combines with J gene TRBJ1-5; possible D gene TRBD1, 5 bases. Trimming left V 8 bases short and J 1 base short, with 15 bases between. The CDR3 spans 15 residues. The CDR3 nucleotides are TGTGCCAGCCTTGGGGGGACCCTAAGCAATCAGCCCCAGCATTTT. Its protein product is CASLGGTLSNQPQHF.

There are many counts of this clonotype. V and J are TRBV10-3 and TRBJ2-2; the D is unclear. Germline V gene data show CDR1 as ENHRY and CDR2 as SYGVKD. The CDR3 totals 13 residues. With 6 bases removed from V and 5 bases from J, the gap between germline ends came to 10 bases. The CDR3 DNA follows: TGTGCCATCAGGAGTGATGGTACCGGGGAGCTGTTTTTT. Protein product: CAIRSDGTGELFF.

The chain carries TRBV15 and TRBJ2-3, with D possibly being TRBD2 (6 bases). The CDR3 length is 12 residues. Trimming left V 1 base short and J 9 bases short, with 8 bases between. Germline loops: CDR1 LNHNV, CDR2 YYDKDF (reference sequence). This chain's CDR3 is CATSRAGETQYF. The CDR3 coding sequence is TGTGCCACCAGCAGAGCGGGGGAGACGCAGTATTTT.

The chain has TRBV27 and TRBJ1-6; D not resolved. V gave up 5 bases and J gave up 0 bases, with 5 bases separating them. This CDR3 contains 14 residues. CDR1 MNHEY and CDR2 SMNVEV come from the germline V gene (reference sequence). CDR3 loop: CASSIISYNSPLHF. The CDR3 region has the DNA TGTGCCAGCAGTATAATCTCCTATAATTCACCCCTCCACTTT.

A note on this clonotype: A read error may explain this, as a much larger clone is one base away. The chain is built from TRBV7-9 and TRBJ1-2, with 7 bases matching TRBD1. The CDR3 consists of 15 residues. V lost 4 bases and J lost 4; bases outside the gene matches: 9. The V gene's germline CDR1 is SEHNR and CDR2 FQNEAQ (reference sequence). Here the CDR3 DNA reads TGTGCCAGCAGCTCCTCTAGACAGGGCCTCTATGGCTACACCTTC. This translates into CASSSSRQGLYGYTF.

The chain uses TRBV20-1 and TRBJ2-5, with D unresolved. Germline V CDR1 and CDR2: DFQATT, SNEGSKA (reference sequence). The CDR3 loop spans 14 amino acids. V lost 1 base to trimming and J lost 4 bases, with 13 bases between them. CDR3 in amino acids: CSARGWVKPETQYF. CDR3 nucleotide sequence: TGCAGTGCTAGAGGTTGGGTAAAACCAGAGACCCAGTACTTC.

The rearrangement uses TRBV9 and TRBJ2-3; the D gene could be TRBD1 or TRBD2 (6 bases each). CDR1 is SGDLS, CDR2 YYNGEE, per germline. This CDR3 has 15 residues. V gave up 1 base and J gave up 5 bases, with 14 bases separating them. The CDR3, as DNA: TGTGCCAGCAGCGTACAGTCGGGGGCGGGAGATACGCAGTATTTT. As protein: CASSVQSGAGDTQYF.

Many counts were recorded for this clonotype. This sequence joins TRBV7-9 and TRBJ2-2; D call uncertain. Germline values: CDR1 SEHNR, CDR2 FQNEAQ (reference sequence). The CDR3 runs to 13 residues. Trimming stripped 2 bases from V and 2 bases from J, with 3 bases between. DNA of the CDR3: TGTGCCAGCAGCTTAAGTAACACCGGGGAGCTGTTTTTT. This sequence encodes CASSLSNTGELFF.

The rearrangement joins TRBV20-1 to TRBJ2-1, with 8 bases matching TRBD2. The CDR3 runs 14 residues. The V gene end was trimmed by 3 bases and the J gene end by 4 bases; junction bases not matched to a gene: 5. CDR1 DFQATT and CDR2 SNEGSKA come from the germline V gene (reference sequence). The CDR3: CSARLSGAYNEQFF. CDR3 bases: TGCAGTGCTAGGCTTAGCGGGGCTTACAATGAGCAGTTCTTC.

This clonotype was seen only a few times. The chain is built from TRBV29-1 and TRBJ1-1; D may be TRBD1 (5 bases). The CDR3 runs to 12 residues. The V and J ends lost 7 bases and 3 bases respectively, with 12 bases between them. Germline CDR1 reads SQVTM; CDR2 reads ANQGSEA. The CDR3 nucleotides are TGCAGCGGGGGAGGGGATTACACTGAAGCTTTCTTT. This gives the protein CSGGGDYTEAFF.

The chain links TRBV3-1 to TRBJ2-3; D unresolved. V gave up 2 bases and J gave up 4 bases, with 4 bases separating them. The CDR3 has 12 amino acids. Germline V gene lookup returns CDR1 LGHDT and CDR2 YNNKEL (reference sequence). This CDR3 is CASSQSPDTQYF. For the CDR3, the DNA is TGTGCCAGCAGCCAATCCCCAGATACGCAGTATTTT.

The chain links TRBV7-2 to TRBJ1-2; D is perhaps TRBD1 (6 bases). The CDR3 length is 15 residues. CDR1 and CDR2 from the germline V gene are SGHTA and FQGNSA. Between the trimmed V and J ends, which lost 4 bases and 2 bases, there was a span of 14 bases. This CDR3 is CASSSRGGGNYGYTF. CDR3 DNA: TGTGCCAGCAGCTCCAGGGGAGGGGGGAACTATGGCTACACCTTC.

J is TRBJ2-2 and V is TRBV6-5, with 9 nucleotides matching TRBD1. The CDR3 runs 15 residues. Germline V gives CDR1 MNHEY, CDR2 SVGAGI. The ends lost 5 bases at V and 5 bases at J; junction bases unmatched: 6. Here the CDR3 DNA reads TGTGCCAGCAGTATTACAGGGGGCCTAACCGGGGAGCTGTTTTTT. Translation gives CASSITGGLTGELFF.

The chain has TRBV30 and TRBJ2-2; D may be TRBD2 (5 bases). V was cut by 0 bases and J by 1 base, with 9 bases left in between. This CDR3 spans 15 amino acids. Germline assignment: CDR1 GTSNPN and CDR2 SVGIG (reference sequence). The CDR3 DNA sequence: TGTGCCTGGAGTGTTGAGGGTATGAACACCGGGGAGCTGTTTTTT. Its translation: CAWSVEGMNTGELFF.

The CDR3 protein is CATSGPGHQETQYF. The DNA of the CDR3 is TGTGCCACCAGTGGACCGGGACATCAAGAGACCCAGTACTTC. This chain links TRBV24-1 with TRBJ2-5; tentatively, D is TRBD1 (6 bases). V lost 5 bases to trimming and J lost 2 bases, with 11 bases between them. The CDR3 is 14 amino acids. Germline V gene lookup returns CDR1 KGHDR and CDR2 SFDVKD.

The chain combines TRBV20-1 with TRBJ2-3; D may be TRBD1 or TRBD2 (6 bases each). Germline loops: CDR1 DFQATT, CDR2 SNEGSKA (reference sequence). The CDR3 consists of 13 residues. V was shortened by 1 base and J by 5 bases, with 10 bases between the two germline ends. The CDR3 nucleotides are TGCAGTGCTAGAGCTAAGGGGGGAGATACGCAGTATTTT. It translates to CSARAKGGDTQYF.